These T cell receptor beta chains were read from a single sample in a study of CD8 T cells in ankylosing spondylitis. MiXCR, run by TCRdb on the 5' RACE reads, gives a single entry per CDR3 protein. The sample yields around 320,000 distinct CDR3 sequences, around 21% seen once. Material: blood, either unsorted or a sorted T cell fraction (not recorded which). These TCRs come from a female donor with ankylosing spondylitis or in good health (not recorded which). The CDR3 runs from the conserved cysteine through the conserved F or W. A D gene is named only where the DNA matches it firmly. Not all rows give a size; the values are once, few, many and, for expanded clones, a class.

d_gene	v_gene	j_gene	abundance	CDR3nt	CDR3aa
TRBD2	TRBV5-4	TRBJ2-3	few	TGTGCCAGCAGCTTGGAACTAGCGGACACAGATACGCAGTATTTT	CASSLELADTDTQYF
.	TRBV9	TRBJ2-3	.	TGTGCCAGCAGCGTAGGTCACGGAGATACGCAGTATTTT	CASSVGHGDTQYF
TRBD2	TRBV13	TRBJ2-2	.	TGTGCCAGCAGCTGGCGGGAGGACACCGGGGAGCTGTTTTTT	CASSWREDTGELFF
TRBD2	TRBV20-1	TRBJ2-3	.	TGCAGTGCTAGTCAAGGCCTAGCGGGAGGTGTCACAGATACGCAGTATTTT	CSASQGLAGGVTDTQYF
.	TRBV15	TRBJ1-1	few	TGTGCCACCAGCTCAAGGGGGATTGTCATGAACACTGAAGCTTTCTTT	CATSSRGIVMNTEAFF
.	TRBV6-6	TRBJ1-2	many	TGTGCCACCTCCTTGGGATCTAACTATGGCTACACCTTC	CATSLGSNYGYTF
.	TRBV2	TRBJ1-1	.	TGTGCCTCCTCCGGAGACAGAAACACTGAAGCTTTCTTT	CASSGDRNTEAFF
.	TRBV7-2	TRBJ2-5	few	TGTGCCAGCAGCCCTCCCTGGGGAGAGACCCAGTACTTC	CASSPPWGETQYF
.	TRBV18	TRBJ2-2	.	TGTGCCAGCTCACCACTCAGTCGGGGGATCGTCGGGGAGCTGTTTTTT	CASSPLSRGIVGELFF
.	TRBV10-3	TRBJ2-1	.	TGTGCCATCCGGGGGTCAAGGGAGCAGTTCTTC	CAIRGSREQFF